Below, 29 T cell receptor beta chains from the same sample are listed, as sequenced in a study of blood T cell repertoires in COVID-19. TCRdb's table, derived via immunoSEQ multiplex PCR, lists solely in-frame clones and lacks some. The sample has roughly 75,000 clones; roughly 85% are singletons. Material for sequencing was peripheral blood. These TCRs come from a man aged 45 to 65 with COVID-19, enrolled during active disease.

J is TRBJ1-3 and V is TRBV6-5; 7 nucleotides agree with TRBD1. CDR3 length equals 12 residues. Germline V gives CDR1 MNHEY, CDR2 SVGAGI. Trimming cost V 9 bases and J 7 bases; bases outside gene matches: 6. CDR3 loop: CARLDRVNTIYF. DNA for the CDR3: TGTGCCAGGCTAGACAGGGTTAACACCATATATTTT.

This rearrangement joins TRBV7-9 to TRBJ2-1, with TRBD1 identical over 10 bases. CDR3 size: 16 residues. V lost 4 bases to trimming and J lost 4 bases; unmatched junction nucleotides: 7. CDR1 SEHNR and CDR2 FQNEAQ come from the germline V gene (reference sequence). DNA of the CDR3: TGTGCCAGCAGCTACTCCGACAGGGGGCCTTACAATGAGCAGTTCTTC. Translated: CASSYSDRGPYNEQFF.

The chain combines TRBV7-6 with TRBJ2-3; 10 bases line up with TRBD2. With 4 bases clipped from V and 0 bases from J, the junction kept 7 bases outside the gene matches. The germline gives CDR1 SGHVS, CDR2 FNYEAQ. The CDR3 length is 17 residues. The CDR3 sequence is CASSSRTSGASTDTQYF. The CDR3 region has the DNA TGTGCCAGCAGCTCGAGAACTAGCGGGGCTAGCACAGATACGCAGTATTTT. Full variable domain (rest looked up from reference TRBV7-6 and TRBJ2-3): GAGVSQSPRYKVTKRGQDVALRCDPISGHVSLYWYRQALGQGPEFLTYFNYEAQQDKSGLPNDRFSAERPEGSISTLTIQRTEQRDSAMYRCASSSRTSGASTDTQYFGPGTRLTVL.

CDR3 sequence reads: CASSIDFRDFTQQYF. CDR3 in DNA: TGTGCCAGTAGTATAGACTTCCGGGACTTTACTCAACAGTACTTC. The V and J genes are TRBV19 and TRBJ2-7; a possible D gene is TRBD2 (6 bases). Germline V gene data show CDR1 as LNHDA and CDR2 as SQIVND (reference sequence). The CDR3 extends over 15 amino acids. V lost 0 bases and J lost 10, with 19 bases in between.

J is TRBJ1-1 and V is TRBV19; D is perhaps TRBD1 (6 bases). Per the germline V gene, CDR1 is LNHDA and CDR2 is SQIVND (reference sequence). The CDR3 runs 15 residues. Trimming left V 6 bases short and J 5 bases short, with 19 bases between. The CDR3 DNA is TGTGCCAGTAGCCTAGACAGGACCTTGGGGACTGAAGCTTTCTTT. This gives the protein CASSLDRTLGTEAFF.

This clone was recorded only once. The genes are TRBV28 and TRBJ2-2; 10 bases agree with TRBD2. This CDR3 contains 15 residues. V lost 5 bases and J lost 5; bases outside the gene matches: 5. Germline V gene lookup returns CDR1 MDHEN and CDR2 SYDVKM. The CDR3 region has the DNA TGTGCCAGCAGTCCCCAGACTAGCGGGACCGGGGAGCTGTTTTTT. Encoded protein: CASSPQTSGTGELFF.

The chain employs TRBV7-2 and TRBJ2-1; the D is unclear. The CDR3 has 13 amino acids. Trimming shortened V by 0 bases and J by 6 bases, and 6 bases separated the two germline ends. Germline lookup yields CDR1 SGHTA and CDR2 FQGNSA. CDR3: CASSLARGNEQFF. The CDR3 DNA sequence: TGTGCCAGCAGCTTAGCGCGAGGCAATGAGCAGTTCTTC.

V gene TRBV5-1 combines with J gene TRBJ1-6; 9 bases match TRBD1. This CDR3 region has 15 residues. Unmatched junction bases numbered 6, after V lost 4 bases and J lost 7 bases. Germline V lookup: CDR1 SGHRS, CDR2 YFSETQ. DNA for the CDR3: TGCGCCAGCAGCCCGGCGGGGACAGGGAATTCACCCCTCCACTTT. This codes for CASSPAGTGNSPLHF.

The sample holds a few counts of this clone. This rearrangement joins TRBV7-8 to TRBJ2-7, with 11 bases fitting TRBD2. This CDR3 is 16 amino acids long. CDR1 and CDR2 (germline): SGHVS, FQNEAQ. Trimming at V came to 6 bases and at J to 3 bases, leaving 10 bases not matched to a gene. CDR3 sequence: CASSTLLGLAVYEQYF. The CDR3 region has the DNA TGTGCCAGCAGTACGCTGTTGGGACTAGCGGTCTACGAGCAGTACTTC.

The rearrangement links TRBV19 to TRBJ2-7, with a possible D match to TRBD2 (7 bases). In germline, CDR1 is LNHDA, CDR2 SQIVND (reference sequence). This CDR3 contains 13 residues. V dropped 9 bases and J dropped 2 bases, with 14 bases sitting between them. The CDR3 region is CARGGPPPYEQYF. The CDR3 DNA is TGTGCCAGGGGGGGGCCCCCACCCTACGAGCAGTACTTC. The whole variable domain, filled in from reference TRBV19 and TRBJ2-7, reads DGGITQSPKYLFRKEGQNVTLSCEQNLNHDAMYWYRQDPGQGLRLIYYSQIVNDFQKGDIAEGYSVSREKKESFPLTVTSAQKNPTAFYLCARGGPPPYEQYFGPGTRLTVT.

This clone turned up a few times. The rearrangement uses TRBV5-5 and TRBJ1-1; 7 nucleotides align to TRBD1. J was trimmed by 1 base and V by 3 bases; bases with no gene match: 9. Germline values: CDR1 SGHKS, CDR2 YYEKEE (reference sequence). The CDR3 is 16 amino acids. The CDR3 DNA reads TGTGCCAGCAGCTATTATACAGGGGTTAGGAACACTGAAGCTTTCTTT. Protein product: CASSYYTGVRNTEAFF.

This chain connects TRBV4-1 to TRBJ2-2; D remains unclear. The CDR3 extends over 15 amino acids. Trimming took 4 bases from V and 3 from J, leaving 12 bases between them. Germline CDR1 and CDR2: MGHRA and YSYEKL. This CDR3 reads CASSLRVSDTGELFF. The CDR3 coding sequence is TGCGCCAGCAGCCTCCGCGTGAGTGACACCGGGGAGCTGTTTTTT.

V is TRBV9 and J is TRBJ2-3; 7 nucleotides match TRBD2. Germline CDR1 reads SGDLS; CDR2 reads YYNGEE. This CDR3 has 16 amino acids. The trim removed 3 bases at V and 6 bases at J, leaving 13 bases unmatched. The CDR3 nucleotides read TGTGCCAGCAGCGGGAGGGGCGGGAGTAAGGGGGATACGCAGTATTTT. Translating gives CASSGRGGSKGDTQYF.

This rearrangement joins TRBV12-3 or TRBV12-4 to TRBJ1-5, with TRBD1 as a possible D gene (5 bases). V was pared by 7 bases and J by 4 bases, with 8 bases between. The length of the CDR3 is 12 residues. DNA for the CDR3: TGTGCCAGCACCGGGGGGAATCAGCCCCAGCATTTT. As protein: CASTGGNQPQHF.

The DNA of the CDR3 is TGTGCCAGCAGCCAAGGGGCCGGCAGGGTGAACACTGAAGCTTTCTTT. Its protein product is CASSQGAGRVNTEAFF. The V call is TRBV3-1 (or the pseudogene TRBV3-2), the J call TRBJ1-1; TRBD1 is a possible D gene (5 bases). The V end was cut by 1 base, the J end by 0 bases, with 12 bases between. The CDR3 totals 16 residues. Germline-derived CDR1 and CDR2 are LGHDT and YNNKEL (reference sequence).

The chain joins TRBV9 to TRBJ2-1; the match to TRBD2 covers 11 bases. This CDR3 is 21 amino acids long. Germline V gene sequence: CDR1 SGDLS, CDR2 YYNGEE. The V and J ends lost 0 bases and 1 base, in that order; junction bases with no gene match: 15. This chain's CDR3 is CASSVGDRSSGRAGSYNEQFF. As DNA, the CDR3 is TGTGCCAGCAGCGTAGGGGACCGGAGTAGCGGGAGGGCCGGGTCCTACAATGAGCAGTTCTTC.

J is TRBJ1-4 and V is TRBV5-1; TRBD1 agrees at 9 bases. The CDR3 spans 14 residues. The germline V gene has CDR1 SGHRS and CDR2 YFSETQ. Trimming removed 2 bases from V and 5 bases from J; junction bases left unmatched: 1. The CDR3 here is CASSFGTGNEKLFF. CDR3 coding DNA: TGCGCCAGCAGCTTCGGGACAGGGAATGAAAAACTGTTTTTT.

This clone was seen once. This chain joins TRBV19 and TRBJ2-3; 9 bases are a match to TRBD2. The length of the CDR3 is 15 residues. Germline V gives CDR1 LNHDA, CDR2 SQIVND (reference sequence). The V and J ends lost 4 bases and 5 bases, in that order; junction bases with no gene match: 7. The CDR3 DNA reads as TGTGCCAGTAGTACGCTAGCGGGGTCTCTAGATACGCAGTATTTT. Encoded protein: CASSTLAGSLDTQYF.

This clone was recorded a few times. The V and J genes are TRBV6-2 or TRBV6-3 and TRBJ2-2; 9 nucleotides align to TRBD1. Germline CDR1 is MNHEY and CDR2 is SVGEGT. The CDR3 loop spans 13 amino acids. V lost 6 bases and J lost 9; bases outside the gene matches: 5. The CDR3 here is CASSPDRGRELFF. In nucleotides, the CDR3 is TGTGCCAGCAGCCCGGACAGGGGACGGGAGCTGTTTTTT.

The J gene is TRBJ2-1, the V gene TRBV10-3, with a tentative D call TRBD2 (5 bases). CDR3 length equals 15 residues. With 2 bases removed from V and 9 bases from J, the gap between germline ends came to 17 bases. The germline V gene has CDR1 ENHRY and CDR2 SYGVKD. This chain's CDR3 is CAISERQRERGEQFF. In nucleotides, the CDR3 is TGTGCCATCAGTGAGCGGCAAAGGGAGCGCGGTGAGCAGTTCTTC.

CDR3 region: CASSSPLWQQYF. Written as DNA, the CDR3 is TGTGCCAGCAGTTCCCCCCTGTGGCAGCAGTACTTC. The genes are TRBV6-2 or TRBV6-3 and TRBJ2-7; D gene uncertain. The length of the CDR3 is 12 residues. V was cut by 4 bases and J by 8 bases, with 12 bases left in between. CDR1 and CDR2 from the germline V gene are MNHEY and SVGEGT.

This clone came up once. The V call is TRBV11-2, the J call TRBJ1-3; TRBD1 might be the D (5 bases). CDR1 and CDR2 (germline): SGHAT, FQNNGV. Trimming stripped 5 bases from V and 2 bases from J, with 7 bases between. The length of the CDR3 is 13 residues. CDR3 bases: TGTGCCAGCAGCCCCAGGGCTGGAAACACCATATATTTT. Translation gives CASSPRAGNTIYF.

This chain joins TRBV10-2 and TRBJ1-2, with D uncertain. CDR1 is WSHSY, CDR2 SAAADI, per germline. Trimming shortened V by 6 bases and J by 8 bases, and 10 bases separated the two germline ends. The CDR3 is 11 amino acids. The CDR3 is CASRDPGGYTF. The CDR3, as DNA: TGCGCCAGCAGGGACCCGGGAGGCTACACCTTC.

This chain joins TRBV11-2 and TRBJ1-4, with 7 bases matching TRBD1. Trimming cost V 4 bases and J 3 bases; bases outside gene matches: 2. The CDR3 contains 14 residues. The germline V gene has CDR1 SGHAT and CDR2 FQNNGV. CDR3 DNA sequence: TGTGCCAGCAGCTACAGGGGCTCTAATGAAAAACTGTTTTTT. Protein: CASSYRGSNEKLFF.

V usage is TRBV6-5 and J usage is TRBJ1-6; 8 positions match TRBD1. The germline CDR1 and CDR2 sequences are MNHEY and SVGAGI. With V trimmed by 0 bases and J by 12 bases, 10 bases remained unmatched. The CDR3 consists of 16 residues. CDR3 protein: CASSYSSLGQGLPLHF. Written as DNA, the CDR3 is TGTGCCAGCAGTTACTCGAGTCTCGGACAGGGATTACCCCTCCACTTT.

DNA of the CDR3: TGTGCCTGGAGCACCGGGACAGACTATGGCTACACCTTC. Protein product: CAWSTGTDYGYTF. This chain uses TRBV30 with TRBJ1-2; TRBD1 matches at 7 bases. The CDR3 totals 13 residues. The V and J ends lost 3 bases and 3 bases, in that order; junction bases with no gene match: 4. Germline V CDR1 and CDR2: GTSNPN, SVGIG (reference sequence).

The J gene is TRBJ1-5, the V gene TRBV27, with D perhaps TRBD1 (5 bases). V was pared by 2 bases and J by 0 bases, with 8 bases between. This CDR3 is built from 15 residues. CDR1 is MNHEY, CDR2 SMNVEV, per germline (reference sequence). The chain's CDR3 is CASSLRDYSNQPQHF. The CDR3 DNA reads as TGTGCCAGCAGTTTACGGGACTATAGCAATCAGCCCCAGCATTTT.

This chain connects TRBV4-1 to TRBJ2-7; D uncertain. CDR1 and CDR2 from the germline V gene are MGHRA and YSYEKL. There are 14 residues in the CDR3. Trimming shortened V by 4 bases and J by 0 bases, and 10 bases separated the two germline ends. CDR3 nucleotides: TGCGCCAGCAGCCCCTCAGATTCCTCCTACGAGCAGTACTTC. Amino acids: CASSPSDSSYEQYF.

The V gene is TRBV11-2, the J gene TRBJ2-5; tentatively, D is TRBD2 (6 bases). CDR3 length: 15 residues. The germline V and J ends were trimmed by 2 bases and 5 bases, with 15 bases remaining between them. The V gene's germline CDR1 is SGHAT and CDR2 FQNNGV. The CDR3 region is CASSLRGAAGETQYF. The CDR3 region has the DNA TGTGCCAGCAGCTTACGCGGGGCCGCGGGGGAGACCCAGTACTTC. Together with reference TRBV11-2 and TRBJ2-5, the CDR3 gives the full variable domain: EAGVAQSPRYKIIEKRQSVAFWCNPISGHATLYWYQQILGQGPKLLIQFQNNGVVDDSQLPKDRFSAERLKGVDSTLKIQPAKLEDSAVYLCASSLRGAAGETQYFGPGTRLLVL.